Listed below are T cell receptor beta chains from one sample, sequenced in a study of CD8 T cells in ankylosing spondylitis. TCRdb re-analysed the 5' RACE reads in MiXCR, keeping a single row per CDR3 protein. This sample has approximately 220,000 distinct CDR3 sequences; 20% to 30% occur once, and the top ten carry around 6.3%. Sequencing was done on a sample of blood, either unsorted or a sorted T cell fraction (not recorded which). These receptors were collected from a male donor with ankylosing spondylitis or in good health (not recorded which). Each CDR3 is given with its conserved first and last residue. A D gene is named only where the DNA matches it firmly. Size tells how often a clone was seen (once, few, many) or the class of an expanded clone, and some rows leave it out.

TRBJ2-7	.	13	many	TRBV15	CATALGSSYEQYF	TGTGCCACCGCGCTAGGGAGCTCCTACGAGCAGTACTTC
TRBJ2-7	.	14	.	TRBV10-3	CAISVAGGAYEQYF	TGTGCCATCAGTGTGGCAGGGGGGGCCTACGAGCAGTACTTC
TRBJ2-7	.	12	.	TRBV29-1	CSVDAGIDEQYF	TGCAGCGTTGACGCGGGAATCGACGAGCAGTACTTC
TRBJ2-7	.	13	few	TRBV14	CASSPASSAWQYF	TGTGCCAGCAGCCCGGCCAGCTCTGCGTGGCAGTACTTC
TRBJ1-5	.	14	many	TRBV12-3/TRBV12-4	CASSILGGNQPQHF	TGTGCCAGCAGTATTCTAGGGGGGAATCAGCCCCAGCATTTT
TRBJ2-2	TRBD2	16	.	TRBV20-1	CSARGGSGSSHGELFF	TGCAGTGCTAGAGGCGGGAGCGGATCGAGCCACGGGGAGCTGTTTTTT
TRBJ1-5	.	15	many	TRBV12-3/TRBV12-4	CASRGGGESNQPQHF	TGTGCCAGCAGAGGCGGTGGGGAGAGCAATCAGCCCCAGCATTTT
TRBJ1-1	.	15	many	TRBV12-3/TRBV12-4	CASSLMAKQNTEAFF	TGTGCCAGCAGTTTAATGGCCAAACAAAACACTGAAGCTTTCTTT
TRBJ1-1	.	13	.	TRBV29-1	CSVLGRLNTEAFF	TGCAGCGTTCTGGGACGGCTGAACACTGAAGCTTTCTTT
TRBJ2-7	.	12	few	TRBV20-1	CSAWRGAYEQYF	TGCAGTGCTTGGAGGGGGGCCTACGAGCAGTACTTC
TRBJ2-1	.	14	.	TRBV10-3	CAISETDPVYKQFF	TGTGCCATCAGTGAGACAGATCCGGTATATAAGCAGTTCTTC
TRBJ1-1	.	13	many	TRBV12-3/TRBV12-4	CASSRPSGTEAFF	TGTGCCAGCAGTCGGCCATCGGGGACTGAAGCTTTCTTT
TRBJ2-1	TRBD1	15	.	TRBV20-1	CSASVPGQGYNEQFF	TGCAGTGCTAGCGTTCCGGGACAGGGCTACAATGAGCAGTTCTTC
TRBJ1-6	TRBD1	15	many	TRBV5-6	CASSLGQGYNSPLHF	TGTGCCAGCAGCTTGGGACAGGGATATAATTCACCCCTCCACTTT
TRBJ2-1	TRBD2	14	many	TRBV27	CASSLLSGGNEQFF	TGTGCCAGCAGTTTACTAAGCGGGGGAAATGAGCAGTTCTTC
TRBJ2-7	TRBD2	15	.	TRBV10-3	CAISDPSGRTYEQYF	TGTGCCATCAGTGACCCTAGCGGGAGGACCTACGAGCAGTACTTC
TRBJ2-5	TRBD2	14	many	TRBV5-1	CASSSRTGGETQYF	TGCGCCAGCAGCTCCAGGACGGGGGGAGAGACCCAGTACTTC
TRBJ2-1	.	14	many	TRBV20-1	CSALPRDSYNEQFF	TGCAGTGCTTTGCCCCGGGACTCCTACAATGAGCAGTTCTTC
TRBJ2-5	.	13	.	TRBV20-1	CSAKRRILETQYF	TGCAGTGCAAAAAGACGGATCTTAGAGACCCAGTACTTC
TRBJ1-5	.	14	many	TRBV20-1	CSARAGSGDQPQHF	TGCAGTGCTAGAGCCGGGAGCGGTGATCAGCCCCAGCATTTT
TRBJ2-4	.	18	many	TRBV21-1	CASSKVIQAYEAKNIQYF	TGTGCCAGCAGCAAAGTAATACAGGCTTATGAGGCCAAAAACATTCAGTACTTC
TRBJ2-7	.	12	many	TRBV3-1	CASRGARNEQYF	TGTGCCAGCAGGGGTGCGAGGAACGAGCAGTACTTC
TRBJ2-7	TRBD2	17	.	TRBV6-5	CASSYSTSGRANHEQYF	TGTGCCAGCAGTTACTCGACTAGCGGGAGGGCAAATCACGAGCAGTACTTC
TRBJ1-6	TRBD1	14	many	TRBV20-1	CSAKGQGYNSPLHF	TGCAGTGCTAAGGGACAGGGGTACAATTCACCCCTCCACTTT
TRBJ2-7	TRBD2	15	many	TRBV7-3	CASSEAGGPLYEQYF	TGTGCCAGCAGCGAAGCGGGAGGGCCTTTATACGAGCAGTACTTC
TRBJ2-6	.	17	many	TRBV12-3/TRBV12-4	CASSSQGGISGANVLTF	TGTGCCAGCAGTTCACAGGGTGGGATTTCTGGGGCCAACGTCCTGACTTTC
TRBJ1-1	TRBD1	15	few	TRBV11-1	CASSFPRGLNTEAFF	TGTGCCAGCAGCTTCCCCAGGGGGCTGAACACTGAAGCTTTCTTT
TRBJ2-5	.	13	.	TRBV18	CASSTNGMETQYF	TGTGCCAGCTCCACGAATGGGATGGAGACCCAGTACTTC
TRBJ2-7	.	17	.	TRBV4-2	CASSQERRGRGSNEQYF	TGTGCCAGCAGCCAAGAACGTCGGGGGAGAGGCTCAAACGAGCAGTACTTC
TRBJ2-5	TRBD1	14	many	TRBV29-1	CSVAQGQSKETQYF	TGCAGCGTTGCACAGGGGCAATCGAAAGAGACCCAGTACTTC
TRBJ2-1	TRBD2	14	many	TRBV5-6	CASSLRTSGHEQFF	TGTGCCAGCAGCTTGAGGACTAGCGGTCATGAGCAGTTCTTC
TRBJ2-1	TRBD1	13	few	TRBV5-8	CASRRTGLNEQFF	TGTGCCAGCAGACGGACAGGGCTCAATGAGCAGTTCTTC
TRBJ2-4	TRBD1	15	.	TRBV6-4	CARLQDRIAKNIQYF	TGTGCCAGGCTACAGGACAGGATAGCCAAAAACATTCAGTACTTC
TRBJ2-6	.	15	many	TRBV12-3/TRBV12-4	CASSSRGTGANVLTF	TGTGCCAGCAGTTCCAGGGGAACTGGGGCCAACGTCCTGACTTTC
TRBJ1-2	.	12	many	TRBV7-9	CASTLEGLGYTF	TGTGCCAGCACCTTAGAGGGGCTCGGCTACACCTTC
TRBJ2-5	TRBD1	14	.	TRBV12-3/TRBV12-4	CASSSPGQQETQYF	TGTGCCAGCAGTTCCCCGGGACAGCAAGAGACCCAGTACTTC
TRBJ2-7	.	11	many	TRBV29-1	CSVHTGGEQYF	TGCAGCGTGCACACTGGGGGGGAGCAGTACTTC
TRBJ2-7	TRBD1	14	.	TRBV20-1	CSAPQQGSSYEQYF	TGCAGTGCTCCCCAACAGGGGAGCTCCTACGAGCAGTACTTC
TRBJ2-1	TRBD2	17	.	TRBV12-3/TRBV12-4	CASSFRVGRVSGDEQFF	TGTGCCAGCAGTTTTCGAGTCGGGAGGGTGTCTGGGGATGAGCAGTTCTTC
TRBJ1-1	.	13	many	TRBV5-1	CASSSDGNTEAFF	TGCGCCAGCAGCTCGGACGGGAACACTGAAGCTTTCTTT
TRBJ2-1	TRBD2	15	.	TRBV25-1	CASSVSGKRDNEQFF	TGTGCCAGCAGCGTTAGCGGGAAGAGGGACAATGAGCAGTTCTTC
TRBJ1-2	.	13	.	TRBV6-1	CASRDGTNYGYTF	TGTGCCAGCCGAGACGGAACTAACTATGGCTACACCTTC
TRBJ2-5	.	14	.	TRBV15	CATSRGGGGETQYF	TGTGCCACCAGCAGAGGAGGGGGAGGAGAGACCCAGTACTTC
TRBJ2-7	TRBD2	13	.	TRBV10-3	CAISGLAGDEQYF	TGTGCCATCAGTGGACTAGCGGGAGACGAGCAGTACTTC
TRBJ2-5	.	15	many	TRBV4-2	CASSQRSSGQETQYF	TGTGCCAGCAGCCAGAGGTCTTCGGGCCAAGAGACCCAGTACTTC
TRBJ2-1	.	11	many	TRBV12-3/TRBV12-4	CASSDRGGAFF	TGTGCCAGCAGTGATAGGGGGGGTGCGTTCTTC